This TCR beta chain was captured in a study of blood T cell repertoires in COVID-19. About the research overall: The origin of the acute and convalescent COVID-19 samples was the United States, Italy and Spain.

The CDR3 runs 15 residues. Trimming left V 7 bases short and J 0 bases short, with 13 bases between. Germline-derived CDR1 and CDR2 are MNHEY and SVGAGI. The data were produced by immunoSEQ multiplex PCR, yet TCRdb's version contains in-frame clones alone and is incomplete. This repertoire shows over 85,000 clones, almost 85% found once; its top ten account for around 9.5%. The sequencing input was peripheral blood. The chain links TRBV6-5 to TRBJ2-4; D is uncertain. The TCR originated in a man between 40 and 49 years old with active or convalescent COVID-19. Here the CDR3 reads CASTLNFLAKNIQYF. CDR3 DNA sequence: TGTGCCAGCACCCTGAACTTTCTAGCCAAAAACATTCAGTACTTC.